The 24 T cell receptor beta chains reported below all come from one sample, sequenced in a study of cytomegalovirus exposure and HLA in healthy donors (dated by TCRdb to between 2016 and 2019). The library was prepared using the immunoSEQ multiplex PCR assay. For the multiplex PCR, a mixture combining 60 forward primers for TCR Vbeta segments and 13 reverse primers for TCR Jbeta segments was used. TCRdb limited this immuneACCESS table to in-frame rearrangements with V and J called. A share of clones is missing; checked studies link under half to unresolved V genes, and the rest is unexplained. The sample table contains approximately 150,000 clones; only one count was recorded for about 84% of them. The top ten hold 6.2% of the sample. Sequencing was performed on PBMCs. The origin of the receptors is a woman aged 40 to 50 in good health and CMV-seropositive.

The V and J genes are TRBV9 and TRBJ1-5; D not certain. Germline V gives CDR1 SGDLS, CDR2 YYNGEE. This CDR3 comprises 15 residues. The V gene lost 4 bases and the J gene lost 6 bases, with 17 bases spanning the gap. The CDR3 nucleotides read TGTGCCAGCAGCCCCCGAGGGAGGGAAGCTCAGCCCCAGCATTTT. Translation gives CASSPRGREAQPQHF.

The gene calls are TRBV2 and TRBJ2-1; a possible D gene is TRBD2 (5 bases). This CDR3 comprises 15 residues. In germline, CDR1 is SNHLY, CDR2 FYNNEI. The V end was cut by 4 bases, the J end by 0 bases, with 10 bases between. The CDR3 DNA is TGTGCCAGCAGTGGTGGGGAGAGCTCCTACAATGAGCAGTTCTTC. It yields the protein CASSGGESSYNEQFF.

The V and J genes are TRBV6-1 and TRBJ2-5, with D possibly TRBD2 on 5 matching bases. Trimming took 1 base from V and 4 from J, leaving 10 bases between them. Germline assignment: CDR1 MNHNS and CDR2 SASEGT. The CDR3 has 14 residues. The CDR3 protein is CASSEDQGGETQYF. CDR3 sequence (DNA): TGTGCCAGCAGTGAAGACCAAGGAGGAGAGACCCAGTACTTC.

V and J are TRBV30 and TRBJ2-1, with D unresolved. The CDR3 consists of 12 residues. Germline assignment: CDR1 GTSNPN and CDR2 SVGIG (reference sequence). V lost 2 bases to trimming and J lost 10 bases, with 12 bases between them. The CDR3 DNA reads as TGTGCCTGGAGTCTATCTCGAGGAGAGCAGTTCTTC. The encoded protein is CAWSLSRGEQFF.

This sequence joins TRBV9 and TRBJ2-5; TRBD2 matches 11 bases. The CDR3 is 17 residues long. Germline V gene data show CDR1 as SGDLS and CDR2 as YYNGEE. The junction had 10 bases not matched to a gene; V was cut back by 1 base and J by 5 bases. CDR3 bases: TGTGCCAGCAGCGTATCTAGCGGGAGGCCGGGCGCGGAGACCCAGTACTTC. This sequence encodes CASSVSSGRPGAETQYF. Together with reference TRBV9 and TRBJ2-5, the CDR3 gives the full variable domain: DSGVTQTPKHLITATGQRVTLRCSPRSGDLSVYWYQQSLDQGLQFLIQYYNGEERAKGNILERFSAQQFPDLHSELNLSSLELGDSALYFCASSVSSGRPGAETQYFGPGTRLLVL.

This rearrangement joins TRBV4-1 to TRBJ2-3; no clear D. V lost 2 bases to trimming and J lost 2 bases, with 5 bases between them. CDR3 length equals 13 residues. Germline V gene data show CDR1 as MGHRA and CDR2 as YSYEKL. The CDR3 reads CASSQTVTDTQYF. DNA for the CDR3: TGCGCCAGCAGCCAAACAGTCACAGATACGCAGTATTTT.

The CDR3 DNA follows: TGTGCCAGCAGGATTAGCGGGTACACCGGGGAGCTGTTTTTT. The encoded protein is CASRISGYTGELFF. The chain recombines TRBV2 with TRBJ2-2; 7 bases map to TRBD2. The CDR3 sequence is 14 residues long. Germline V lookup: CDR1 SNHLY, CDR2 FYNNEI. The V segment lost 6 bases and the J segment 3 bases; nucleotides outside the gene matches: 4.

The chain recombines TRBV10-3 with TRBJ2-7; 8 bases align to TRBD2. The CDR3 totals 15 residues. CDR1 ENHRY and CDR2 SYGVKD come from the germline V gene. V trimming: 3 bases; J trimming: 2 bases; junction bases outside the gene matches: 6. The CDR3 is CAISESGSLPYEQYF. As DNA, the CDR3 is TGTGCCATCAGTGAAAGCGGGAGTCTCCCCTACGAGCAGTACTTC.

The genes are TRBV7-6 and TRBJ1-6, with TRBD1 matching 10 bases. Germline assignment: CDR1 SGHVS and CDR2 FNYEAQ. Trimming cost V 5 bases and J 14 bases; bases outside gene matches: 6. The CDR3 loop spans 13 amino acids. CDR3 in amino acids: CASSGQGVQTLHF. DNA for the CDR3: TGTGCCAGCAGCGGACAGGGGGTTCAGACCCTCCACTTT.

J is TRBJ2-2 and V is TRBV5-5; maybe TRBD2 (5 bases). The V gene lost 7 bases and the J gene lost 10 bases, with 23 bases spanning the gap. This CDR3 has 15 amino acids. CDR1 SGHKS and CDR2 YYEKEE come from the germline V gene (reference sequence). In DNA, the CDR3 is TGTGCCAGCGTCGGGCGGCCAGTTGGACTTGAGGAGCTGTTTTTT. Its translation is CASVGRPVGLEELFF.

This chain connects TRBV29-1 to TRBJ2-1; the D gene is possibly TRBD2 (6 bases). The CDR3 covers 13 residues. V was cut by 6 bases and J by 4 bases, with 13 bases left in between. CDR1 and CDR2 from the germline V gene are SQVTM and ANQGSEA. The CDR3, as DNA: TGCAGCGTCTCGGGGGAGTCGTACAATGAGCAGTTCTTC. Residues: CSVSGESYNEQFF.

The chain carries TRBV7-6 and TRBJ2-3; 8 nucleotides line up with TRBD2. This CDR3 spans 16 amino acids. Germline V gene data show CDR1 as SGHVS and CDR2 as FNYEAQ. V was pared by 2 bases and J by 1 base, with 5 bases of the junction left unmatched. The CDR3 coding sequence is TGTGCCAGCAGCTTAATGGCGGGAGGAGGCACAGATACGCAGTATTTT. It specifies CASSLMAGGGTDTQYF.

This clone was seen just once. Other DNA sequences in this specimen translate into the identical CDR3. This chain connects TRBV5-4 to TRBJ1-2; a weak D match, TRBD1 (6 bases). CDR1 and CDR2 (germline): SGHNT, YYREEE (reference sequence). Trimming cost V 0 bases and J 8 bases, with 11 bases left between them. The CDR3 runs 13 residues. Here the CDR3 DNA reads TGTGCCAGCAGCTTGGACAGGGACGCAGGCTACACCTTC. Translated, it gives CASSLDRDAGYTF.

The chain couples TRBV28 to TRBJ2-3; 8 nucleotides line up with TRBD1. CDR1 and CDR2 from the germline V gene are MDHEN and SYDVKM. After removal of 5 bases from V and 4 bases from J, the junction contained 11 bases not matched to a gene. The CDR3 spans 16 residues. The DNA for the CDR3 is TGTGCCAGCAGTCGGAGAGACAGGGGTGGCCCAGATACGCAGTATTTT. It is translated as CASSRRDRGGPDTQYF.

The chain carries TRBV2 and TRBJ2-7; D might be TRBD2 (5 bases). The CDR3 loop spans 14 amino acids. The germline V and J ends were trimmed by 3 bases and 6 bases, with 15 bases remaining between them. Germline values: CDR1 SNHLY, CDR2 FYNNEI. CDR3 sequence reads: CASSEIAGGAEQYF. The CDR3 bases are TGTGCCAGCAGTGAGATCGCAGGAGGTGCCGAGCAGTACTTC.

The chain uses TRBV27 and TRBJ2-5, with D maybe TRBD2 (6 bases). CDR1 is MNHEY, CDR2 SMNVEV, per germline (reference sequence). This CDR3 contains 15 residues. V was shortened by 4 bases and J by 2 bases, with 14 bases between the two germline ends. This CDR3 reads CASSSKKRAQETQYF. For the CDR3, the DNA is TGTGCCAGCAGTTCGAAAAAGCGGGCACAAGAGACCCAGTACTTC.

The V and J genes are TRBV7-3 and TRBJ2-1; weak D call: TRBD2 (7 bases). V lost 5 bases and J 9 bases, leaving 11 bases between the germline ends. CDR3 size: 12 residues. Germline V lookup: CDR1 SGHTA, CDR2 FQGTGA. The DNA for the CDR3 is TGTGCCAGCAGCCCTAGGGGGGGTGAGCAGTTCTTC. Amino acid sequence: CASSPRGGEQFF.

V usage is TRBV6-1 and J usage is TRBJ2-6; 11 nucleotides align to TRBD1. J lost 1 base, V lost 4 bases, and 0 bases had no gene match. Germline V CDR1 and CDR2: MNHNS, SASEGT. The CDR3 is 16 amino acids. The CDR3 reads CASSGDRGSGANVLTF. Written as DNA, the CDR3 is TGTGCCAGCAGTGGGGACAGGGGGTCTGGGGCCAACGTCCTGACTTTC.

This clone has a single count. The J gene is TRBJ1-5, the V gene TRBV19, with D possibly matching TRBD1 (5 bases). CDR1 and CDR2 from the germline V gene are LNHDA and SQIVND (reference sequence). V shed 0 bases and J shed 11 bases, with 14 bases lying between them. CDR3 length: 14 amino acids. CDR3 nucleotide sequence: TGTGCCAGTAGTATAGATCGCAGGGCGTTGTCCCAGCATTTT. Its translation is CASSIDRRALSQHF.

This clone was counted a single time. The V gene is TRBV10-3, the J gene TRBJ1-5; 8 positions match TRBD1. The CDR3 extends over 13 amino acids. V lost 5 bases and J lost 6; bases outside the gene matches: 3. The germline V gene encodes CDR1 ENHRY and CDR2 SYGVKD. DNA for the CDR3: TGTGCCATCAGTCTAGACAGGGGTCAGCCCCAGCATTTT. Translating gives CAISLDRGQPQHF.

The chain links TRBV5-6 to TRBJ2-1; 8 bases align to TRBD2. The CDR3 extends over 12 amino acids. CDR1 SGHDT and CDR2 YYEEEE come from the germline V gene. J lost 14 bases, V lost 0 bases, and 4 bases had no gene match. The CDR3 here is CASSLEAGDEFF. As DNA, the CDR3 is TGTGCCAGCAGCTTGGAAGCGGGAGACGAGTTCTTC.

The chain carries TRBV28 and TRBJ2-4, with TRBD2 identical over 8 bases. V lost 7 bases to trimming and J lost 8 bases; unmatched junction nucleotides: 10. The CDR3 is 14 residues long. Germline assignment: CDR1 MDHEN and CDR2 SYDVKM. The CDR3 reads CASTPGGREDIQYF. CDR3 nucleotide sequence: TGTGCCAGCACCCCGGGGGGGCGGGAAGACATTCAGTACTTC.

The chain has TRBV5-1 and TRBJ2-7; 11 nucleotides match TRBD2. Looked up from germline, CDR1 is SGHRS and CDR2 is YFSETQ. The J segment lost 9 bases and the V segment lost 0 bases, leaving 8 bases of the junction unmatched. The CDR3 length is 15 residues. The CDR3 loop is CASSLGLAGGDSQYF. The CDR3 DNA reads TGCGCCAGCAGCTTGGGCCTAGCGGGAGGTGATTCGCAGTACTTC.

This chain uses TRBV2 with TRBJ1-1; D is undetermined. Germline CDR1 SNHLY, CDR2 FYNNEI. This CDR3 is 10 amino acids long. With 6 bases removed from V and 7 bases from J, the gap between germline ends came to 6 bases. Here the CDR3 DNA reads TGTGCCAGCAGCCGGGTTGAAGCTTTCTTT. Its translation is CASSRVEAFF.